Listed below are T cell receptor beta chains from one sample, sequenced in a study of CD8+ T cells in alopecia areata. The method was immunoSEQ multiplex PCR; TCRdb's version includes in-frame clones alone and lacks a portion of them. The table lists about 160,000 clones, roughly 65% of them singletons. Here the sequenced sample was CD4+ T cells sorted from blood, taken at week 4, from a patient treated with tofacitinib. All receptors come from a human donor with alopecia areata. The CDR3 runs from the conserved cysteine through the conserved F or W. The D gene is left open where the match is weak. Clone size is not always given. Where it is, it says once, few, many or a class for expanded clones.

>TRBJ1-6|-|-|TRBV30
CAWSPSFVGGLNSPLHF
TGTGCCTGGAGTCCATCTTTCGTGGGGGGACTCAATTCACCCCTCCACTTT
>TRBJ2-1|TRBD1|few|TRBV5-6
CASSWTGNEQFF
TGTGCCAGCAGCTGGACAGGCAATGAGCAGTTCTTC
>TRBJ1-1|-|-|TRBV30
CAWSPVNRGYAFF
TGTGCCTGGAGCCCTGTCAATCGGGGGTATGCTTTCTTT
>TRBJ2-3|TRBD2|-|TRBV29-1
CSVSGGAIDTQYF
TGCAGCGTAAGCGGGGGGGCCATAGATACGCAGTATTTT
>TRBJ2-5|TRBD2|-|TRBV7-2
CASSSVAGVETQYF
TGTGCCAGCAGCTCAGTAGCGGGCGTAGAGACCCAGTACTTC
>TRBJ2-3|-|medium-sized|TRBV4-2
CASSQTGDTQYF
TGTGCCAGCAGCCAAACAGGGGATACGCAGTATTTT
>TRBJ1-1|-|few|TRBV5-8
CASSLGTEAFF
TGTGCCAGCAGCTTGGGCACTGAAGCTTTCTTT
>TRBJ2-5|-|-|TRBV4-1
CASSLPGSRETQYF
TGCGCCAGCAGCCTCCCCGGGTCTAGAGAGACCCAGTACTTC
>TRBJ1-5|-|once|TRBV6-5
CASSTSLASNQPQHF
TGTGCCAGCAGTACGAGCTTAGCATCCAATCAGCCCCAGCATTTT
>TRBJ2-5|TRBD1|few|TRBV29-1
CSGHDRARAQYF
TGCAGCGGGCACGACAGGGCCCGGGCCCAGTACTTC
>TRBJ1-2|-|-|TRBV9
CASSVGTWDYGYTF
TGTGCCAGCAGCGTTGGGACTTGGGACTATGGCTACACCTTC
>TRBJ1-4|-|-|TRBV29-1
CSVATNMATNEKLFF
TGCAGCGTCGCTACCAATATGGCAACTAATGAAAAACTGTTTTTT
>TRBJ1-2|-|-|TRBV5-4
CASTWTEGDYGYTF
TGTGCCAGCACCTGGACCGAGGGGGACTATGGCTACACCTTC
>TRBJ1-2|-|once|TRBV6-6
CASSTQNYGYTF
TGTGCCAGCAGCACCCAGAACTATGGCTACACCTTC
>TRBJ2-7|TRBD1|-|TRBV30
CAWSGTGGAYEQYF
TGTGCCTGGAGTGGGACAGGGGGGGCCTACGAGCAGTACTTC
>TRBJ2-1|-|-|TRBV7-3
CASSLGTSNEQFF
TGTGCCAGCAGCTTAGGGACTTCCAATGAGCAGTTCTTC
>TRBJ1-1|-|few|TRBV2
CASREGLANTEAFF
TGTGCCAGCAGGGAGGGACTCGCGAACACTGAAGCTTTCTTT
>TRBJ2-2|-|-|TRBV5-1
CASRGQPNTGELFF
TGCGCCAGCAGGGGACAACCGAACACCGGGGAGCTGTTTTTT
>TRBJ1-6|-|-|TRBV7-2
CASSLIRSPLHF
TGTGCCAGCAGCTTAATTAGGTCACCCCTCCACTTT
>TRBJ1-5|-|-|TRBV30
CAWRARGYQPQHF
TGTGCCTGGAGGGCCCGGGGCTATCAGCCCCAGCATTTT
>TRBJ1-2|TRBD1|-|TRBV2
CASSPGTVPLGYTF
TGTGCCAGCAGTCCCGGGACAGTCCCCCTGGGCTACACCTTC
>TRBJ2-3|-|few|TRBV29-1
CSGQLTDTQYF
TGCAGCGGACAGCTCACAGATACGCAGTATTTT
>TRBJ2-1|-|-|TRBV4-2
CASSQLEWTEDNEQFF
TGTGCCAGCAGCCAATTGGAATGGACGGAAGACAATGAGCAGTTCTTC
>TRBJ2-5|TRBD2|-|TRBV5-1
CASSRTSGGQGTQYF
TGCGCCAGCAGCCGGACTAGCGGGGGGCAAGGGACCCAGTACTTC
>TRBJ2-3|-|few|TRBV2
CASALGTGGTDTQYF
TGTGCCAGCGCACTGGGGACGGGCGGGACAGATACGCAGTATTTT
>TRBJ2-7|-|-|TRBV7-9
CASSLGGTYEQYF
TGTGCCAGCAGCTTAGGAGGGACCTACGAGCAGTACTTC
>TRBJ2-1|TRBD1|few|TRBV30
CAWHRDRHNEQFF
TGTGCCTGGCACCGGGACAGACACAATGAGCAGTTCTTC
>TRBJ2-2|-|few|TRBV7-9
CASSLFLTGELFF
TGTGCCAGCAGCTTATTCCTCACCGGGGAGCTGTTTTTT
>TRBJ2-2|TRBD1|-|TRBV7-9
CASSLWTGGSGELFF
TGTGCCAGCAGCCTCTGGACAGGGGGCTCCGGGGAGCTGTTTTTT
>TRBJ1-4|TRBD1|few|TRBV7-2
CASSRQGDEKLFF
TGTGCCAGCAGCCGACAGGGGGATGAAAAACTGTTTTTT
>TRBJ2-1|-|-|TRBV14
CASSRIGGYSYNEQFF
TGTGCCAGCAGCCGAATTGGGGGTTACTCCTACAATGAGCAGTTCTTC
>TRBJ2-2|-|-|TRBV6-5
CASSYAGEVGELFF
TGTGCCAGCAGTTACGCAGGGGAGGTCGGGGAGCTGTTTTTT
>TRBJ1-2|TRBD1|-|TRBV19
CASRWTGLPDRGYTF
TGTGCCAGTAGATGGACAGGGTTACCGGATCGTGGCTACACCTTC
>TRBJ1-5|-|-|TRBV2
CASRGSSRPGQPQHF
TGTGCCAGCAGGGGTTCGTCACGGCCCGGGCAGCCCCAGCATTTT
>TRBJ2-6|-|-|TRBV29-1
CSVPNSGAGANVLTF
TGCAGCGTTCCTAATTCGGGCGCTGGGGCCAACGTCCTGACTTTC
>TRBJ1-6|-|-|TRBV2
CASSESGPYNSPLHF
TGTGCCAGCAGTGAATCAGGGCCTTATAATTCACCCCTCCACTTT
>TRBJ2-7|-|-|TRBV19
CASSIAAGQISYEQYF
TGTGCCAGTAGTATAGCTGCGGGACAGATTTCCTACGAGCAGTACTTC
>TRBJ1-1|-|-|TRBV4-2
CASSQAGAQSGDTEAFF
TGTGCCAGCAGCCAAGCTGGGGCCCAGTCCGGGGACACTGAAGCTTTCTTT
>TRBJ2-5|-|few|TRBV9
CASSVGGGNQETQYF
TGTGCCAGCAGCGTAGGCGGGGGCAACCAAGAGACCCAGTACTTC
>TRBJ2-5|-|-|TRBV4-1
CASSQEGRGRATQYF
TGCGCCAGCAGCCAAGAAGGGCGGGGAAGGGCGACCCAGTACTTC
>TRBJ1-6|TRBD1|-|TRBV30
CAWARQGNSPLHF
TGTGCCTGGGCCAGACAGGGGAATTCACCCCTCCACTTT
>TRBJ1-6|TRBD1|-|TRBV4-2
CASSQDSGQGYSPLHF
TGTGCCAGCAGCCAAGATTCCGGACAGGGGTATTCACCCCTCCACTTT
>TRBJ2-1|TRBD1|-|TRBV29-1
CSVLTGVFSNEQFF
TGCAGCGTTTTGACAGGGGTTTTTAGCAATGAGCAGTTCTTC
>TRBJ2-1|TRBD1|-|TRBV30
CAWRDRYEQFF
TGTGCCTGGCGGGACAGATATGAGCAGTTCTTC
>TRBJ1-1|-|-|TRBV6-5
CAASGANTEAFF
TGTGCCGCCAGCGGGGCGAACACTGAAGCTTTCTTT
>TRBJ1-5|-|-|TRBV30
CAWSVPGDNQPQHF
TGTGCCTGGAGTGTCCCGGGGGACAATCAGCCCCAGCATTTT
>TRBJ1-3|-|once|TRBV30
CAWSRAGDGNTIYF
TGTGCCTGGAGTAGGGCGGGGGACGGAAACACCATATATTTT
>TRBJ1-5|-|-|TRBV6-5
CASGAVEPQHF
TGTGCCAGCGGGGCTGTGGAGCCCCAGCATTTT
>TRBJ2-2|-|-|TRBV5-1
CASSRLGTQNTGELFF
TGCGCCAGCAGCCGTCTAGGGACCCAGAACACCGGGGAGCTGTTTTTT
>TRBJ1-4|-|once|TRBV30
CACVGATNEKLFF
TGTGCCTGCGTGGGGGCAACTAATGAAAAACTGTTTTTT
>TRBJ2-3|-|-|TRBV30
CAWSTSGSSTDTQYF
TGTGCCTGGAGTACAAGTGGGTCTAGCACAGATACGCAGTATTTT
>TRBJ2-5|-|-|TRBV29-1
CSVEAHISYQYF
TGCAGCGTTGAAGCTCATATCTCTTACCAGTACTTC
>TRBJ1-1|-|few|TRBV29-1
CSVGHFSALNTEAFF
TGCAGCGTTGGACATTTTTCGGCTCTGAACACTGAAGCTTTCTTT
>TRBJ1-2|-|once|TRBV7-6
CASSEGVGYGYTF
TGTGCCAGCAGCGAAGGGGTCGGCTATGGCTACACCTTC
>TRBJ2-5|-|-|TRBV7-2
CASGGAYAETQYF
TGTGCCAGCGGCGGGGCTTACGCGGAGACCCAGTACTTC